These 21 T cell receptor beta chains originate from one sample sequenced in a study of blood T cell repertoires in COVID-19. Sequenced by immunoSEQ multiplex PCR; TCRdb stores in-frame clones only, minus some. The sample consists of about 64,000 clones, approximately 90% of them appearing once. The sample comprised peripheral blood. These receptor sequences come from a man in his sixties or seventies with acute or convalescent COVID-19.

CDR3: CASTPEPRHYGYTF. In nucleotides, the CDR3 is TGTGCCAGTACCCCGGAGCCAAGGCACTATGGCTACACCTTC. The rearrangement joins TRBV19 to TRBJ1-2; unclear D gene. The CDR3 covers 14 residues. CDR1 is LNHDA, CDR2 SQIVND, per germline (reference sequence). Trimming stripped 7 bases from V and 3 bases from J, with 15 bases between.

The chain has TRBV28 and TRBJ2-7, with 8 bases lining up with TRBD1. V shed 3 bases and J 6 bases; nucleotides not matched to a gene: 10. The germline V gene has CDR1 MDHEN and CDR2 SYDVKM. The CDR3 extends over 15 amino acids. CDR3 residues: CASSLGSTGGSEQYF. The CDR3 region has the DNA TGTGCCAGCAGTTTGGGATCAACAGGGGGGAGCGAGCAGTACTTC.

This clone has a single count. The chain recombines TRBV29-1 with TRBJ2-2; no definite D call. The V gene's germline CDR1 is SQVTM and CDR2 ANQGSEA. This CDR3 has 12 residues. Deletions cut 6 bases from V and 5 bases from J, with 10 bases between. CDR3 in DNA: TGCAGCGTCCCCTACTCGACCGGGGAGCTGTTTTTT. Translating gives CSVPYSTGELFF.

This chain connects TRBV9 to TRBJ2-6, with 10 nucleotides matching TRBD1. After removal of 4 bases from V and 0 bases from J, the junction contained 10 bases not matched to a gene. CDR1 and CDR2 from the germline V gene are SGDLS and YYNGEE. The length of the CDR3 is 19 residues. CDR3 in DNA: TGTGCCAGCAGCACCAGACAGGGGGCTTACTACTCTGGGGCCAACGTCCTGACTTTC. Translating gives CASSTRQGAYYSGANVLTF.

CDR3 residues: CASSLVSGGNEQFF. The CDR3, as DNA: TGTGCCAGCAGCTTAGTCTCCGGGGGTAATGAGCAGTTCTTC. V usage is TRBV7-8 and J usage is TRBJ2-1; tentative D call: TRBD2 (6 bases). The CDR3 contains 14 residues. The V end lost 1 base, the J end lost 7 bases, and 11 bases lay between the germline ends. Germline lookup yields CDR1 SGHVS and CDR2 FQNEAQ.

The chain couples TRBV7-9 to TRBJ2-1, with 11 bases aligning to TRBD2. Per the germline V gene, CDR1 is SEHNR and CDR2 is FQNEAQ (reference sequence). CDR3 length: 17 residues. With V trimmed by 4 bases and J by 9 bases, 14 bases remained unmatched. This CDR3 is CASSSLAGGPSPREQFF. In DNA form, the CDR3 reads TGTGCCAGCAGCTCCTTAGCGGGGGGGCCTTCACCTCGTGAGCAGTTCTTC.

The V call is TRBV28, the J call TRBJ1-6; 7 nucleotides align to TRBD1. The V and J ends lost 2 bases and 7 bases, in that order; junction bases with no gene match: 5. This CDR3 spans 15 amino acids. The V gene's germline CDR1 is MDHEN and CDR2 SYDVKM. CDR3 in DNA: TGTGCCAGCAGTTTAAACAGGGGAAGGAATTCACCCCTCCACTTT. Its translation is CASSLNRGRNSPLHF.

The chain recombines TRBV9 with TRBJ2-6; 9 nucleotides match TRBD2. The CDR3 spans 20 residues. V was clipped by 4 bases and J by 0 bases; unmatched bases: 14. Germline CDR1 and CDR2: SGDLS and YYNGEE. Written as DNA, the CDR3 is TGTGCCAGCAGCCCTACTTGGGCTAGCGGGGTGCCCTCTGGGGCCAACGTCCTGACTTTC. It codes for CASSPTWASGVPSGANVLTF.

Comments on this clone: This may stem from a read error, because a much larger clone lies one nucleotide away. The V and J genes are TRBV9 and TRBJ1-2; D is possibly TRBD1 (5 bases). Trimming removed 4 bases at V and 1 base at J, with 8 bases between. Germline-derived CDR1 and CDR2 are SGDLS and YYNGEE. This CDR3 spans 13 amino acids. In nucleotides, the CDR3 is TGTGCCAGCAGCTTAGACAGTAACTATGGCTACACCTTC. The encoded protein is CASSLDSNYGYTF.

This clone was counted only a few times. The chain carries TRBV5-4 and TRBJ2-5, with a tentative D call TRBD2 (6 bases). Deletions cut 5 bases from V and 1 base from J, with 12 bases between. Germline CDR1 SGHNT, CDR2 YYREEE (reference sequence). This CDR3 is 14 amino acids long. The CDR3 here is CASRSGGFQETQYF. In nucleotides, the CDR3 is TGTGCCAGCAGGTCTGGGGGGTTCCAAGAGACCCAGTACTTC.

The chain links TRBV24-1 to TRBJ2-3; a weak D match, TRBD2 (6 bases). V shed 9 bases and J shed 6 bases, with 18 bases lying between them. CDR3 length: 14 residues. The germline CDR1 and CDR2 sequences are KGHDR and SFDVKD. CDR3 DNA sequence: TGTGCCACCGGGAGCGGGCTGGCAGGCGATACGCAGTATTTT. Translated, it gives CATGSGLAGDTQYF.

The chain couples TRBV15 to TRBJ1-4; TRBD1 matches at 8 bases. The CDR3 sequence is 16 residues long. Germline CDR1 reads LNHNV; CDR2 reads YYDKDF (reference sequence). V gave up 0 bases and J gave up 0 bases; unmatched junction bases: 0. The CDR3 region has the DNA TGTGCCACCAGCAGAGAGACAGGGGCAACTAATGAAAAACTGTTTTTT. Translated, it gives CATSRETGATNEKLFF.

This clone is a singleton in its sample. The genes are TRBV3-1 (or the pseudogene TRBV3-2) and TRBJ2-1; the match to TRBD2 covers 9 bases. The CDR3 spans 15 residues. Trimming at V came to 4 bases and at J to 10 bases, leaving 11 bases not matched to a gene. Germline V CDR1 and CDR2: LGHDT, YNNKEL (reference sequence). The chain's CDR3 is CASSLTRGGAGEQFF. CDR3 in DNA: TGTGCCAGCAGCCTAACTCGCGGGGGGGCCGGGGAGCAGTTCTTC.

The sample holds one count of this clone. The CDR3 loop is CASSPLPPWTGKGDIQYF. The DNA of the CDR3 is TGTGCCAGCAGTCCGCTACCCCCCTGGACAGGGAAGGGGGACATTCAGTACTTC. The chain joins TRBV28 to TRBJ2-4; 8 bases map to TRBD1. The ends lost 5 bases at V and 8 bases at J; junction bases unmatched: 20. CDR1 is MDHEN and CDR2 is SYDVKM in the germline V gene. The CDR3 runs 18 residues.

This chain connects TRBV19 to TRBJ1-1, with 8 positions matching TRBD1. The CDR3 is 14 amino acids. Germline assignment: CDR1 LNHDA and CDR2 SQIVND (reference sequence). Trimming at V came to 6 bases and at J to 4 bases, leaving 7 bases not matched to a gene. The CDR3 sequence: CASSYRQGSTEAFF. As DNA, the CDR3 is TGTGCCAGTAGCTACCGACAGGGGAGCACTGAAGCTTTCTTT.

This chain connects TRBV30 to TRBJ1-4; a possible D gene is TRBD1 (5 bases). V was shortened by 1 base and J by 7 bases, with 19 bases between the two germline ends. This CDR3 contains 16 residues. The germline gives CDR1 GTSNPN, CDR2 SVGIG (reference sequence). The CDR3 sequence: CAWSAPPGLRREKLFF. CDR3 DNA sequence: TGTGCCTGGAGTGCCCCTCCGGGACTTCGGCGTGAAAAACTGTTTTTT.

CDR3: CATLLTGANVLTF. The CDR3 coding sequence is TGTGCCACCCTCCTTACTGGGGCCAACGTCCTGACTTTC. The genes are TRBV19 and TRBJ2-6; D not certain. Germline CDR1 is LNHDA and CDR2 is SQIVND (reference sequence). Trimming took off 10 bases at V and 2 bases at J, with 9 bases between the two ends. The CDR3 is made up of 13 amino acids.

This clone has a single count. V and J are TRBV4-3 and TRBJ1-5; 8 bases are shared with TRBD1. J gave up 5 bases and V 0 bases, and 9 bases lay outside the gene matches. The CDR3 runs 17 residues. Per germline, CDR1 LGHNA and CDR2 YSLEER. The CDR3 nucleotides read TGCGCCAGCAGCCAAGATTTAATAGGCAGGGGGCATCAGCCCCAGCATTTT. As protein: CASSQDLIGRGHQPQHF.

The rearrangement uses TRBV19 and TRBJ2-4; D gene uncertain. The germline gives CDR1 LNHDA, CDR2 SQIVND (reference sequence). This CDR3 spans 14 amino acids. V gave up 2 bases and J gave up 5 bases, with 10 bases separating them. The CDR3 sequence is CASSISRNQNIQYF. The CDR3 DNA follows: TGTGCCAGTAGTATAAGCAGGAACCAAAACATTCAGTACTTC. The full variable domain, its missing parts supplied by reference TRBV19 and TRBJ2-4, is DGGITQSPKYLFRKEGQNVTLSCEQNLNHDAMYWYRQDPGQGLRLIYYSQIVNDFQKGDIAEGYSVSREKKESFPLTVTSAQKNPTAFYLCASSISRNQNIQYFGAGTRLSVL.

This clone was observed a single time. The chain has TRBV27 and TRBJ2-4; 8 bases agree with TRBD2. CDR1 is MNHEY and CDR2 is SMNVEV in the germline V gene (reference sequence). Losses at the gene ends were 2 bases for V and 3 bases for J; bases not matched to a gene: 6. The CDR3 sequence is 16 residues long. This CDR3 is CASSLREGLGKNIQYF. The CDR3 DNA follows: TGTGCCAGCAGTTTACGGGAGGGACTAGGCAAAAACATTCAGTACTTC.

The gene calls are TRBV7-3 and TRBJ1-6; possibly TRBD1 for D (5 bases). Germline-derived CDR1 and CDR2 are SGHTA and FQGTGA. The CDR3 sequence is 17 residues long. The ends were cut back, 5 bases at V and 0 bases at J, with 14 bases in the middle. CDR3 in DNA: TGTGCCAGCAGCCCTAATCGACAGAGCTCCTATAATTCACCCCTCCACTTT. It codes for CASSPNRQSSYNSPLHF.